The rows below give T cell receptor beta chains drawn from one sample of a study of blood T cell repertoires in COVID-19. Libraries were prepared by immunoSEQ multiplex PCR; TCRdb keeps only in-frame clonotypes and omits some of them. The data show approximately 290,000 clones, 65% to 85% seen once. The specimen was peripheral blood. These receptors were collected from a person aged 70 to 80 with COVID-19, enrolled during active disease. The CDR3 runs from the conserved cysteine through the conserved F or W. A D gene is named only where the DNA matches it firmly. Clone size is shown for a subset of rows, as once, few, many or a class of expanded clone.

>.|TRBJ2-5|TRBD2|TRBV20-1
CSASSRLAGGLETQYF
TGCAGTGCTAGTTCCCGACTAGCGGGGGGGCTTGAGACCCAGTACTTC
>.|TRBJ1-2|.|TRBV30
CAWKADYGYTF
TGTGCCTGGAAGGCGGACTATGGCTACACCTTC
>.|TRBJ1-3|TRBD1|TRBV28
CASSGTGTSGNTIYF
TGTGCCAGCAGTGGGACAGGGACTTCTGGAAACACCATATATTTT
>.|TRBJ2-7|.|TRBV4-3
CASSQDYERIVTYEQYF
TGCGCCAGCAGCCAAGATTATGAGCGGATAGTAACCTACGAGCAGTACTTC
>.|TRBJ1-2|TRBD1|TRBV14
CASSHRGPGQAYGYTF
TGTGCCAGCAGCCACCGGGGTCCGGGACAGGCTTATGGCTACACCTTC
>.|TRBJ2-5|TRBD2|TRBV5-6
CASSSTKRGQETQYF
TGTGCCAGCAGCTCCACTAAGCGGGGTCAAGAGACCCAGTACTTC
>.|TRBJ2-2|TRBD1|TRBV4-1
CASSQDRDRVGTHTGELFF
TGCGCCAGCAGCCAAGATAGGGACAGGGTAGGAACGCACACCGGGGAGCTGTTTTTT
>once|TRBJ2-7|TRBD1|TRBV5-4
CASSLAGTGGDEQYF
TGTGCCAGCAGCTTGGCCGGGACAGGCGGTGACGAGCAGTACTTC
>.|TRBJ2-3|TRBD2|TRBV11-2
CASSLGLARSTDTQYF
TGTGCCAGCAGCTTAGGACTAGCGCGCTCCACAGATACGCAGTATTTT
>.|TRBJ2-1|TRBD2|TRBV9
CASTNQGLAGAVEQFF
TGTGCCAGCACCAACCAGGGACTAGCGGGAGCTGTTGAGCAGTTCTTC
>once|TRBJ2-2|TRBD2|TRBV4-1
CASSQKGVGSGENTGELFF
TGCGCCAGCAGCCAAAAGGGGGTGGGTAGCGGGGAAAACACCGGGGAGCTGTTTTTT
>.|TRBJ1-5|.|TRBV4-3
CASSQGWGHDQPQHF
TGCGCCAGCAGCCAAGGGTGGGGGCACGATCAGCCCCAGCATTTT
>.|TRBJ2-7|.|TRBV6-5
CASSERFYEQYF
TGTGCCAGTTCAGAGCGGTTCTACGAGCAGTACTTC
>many|TRBJ1-2|.|TRBV7-9
CASSTAGQGRHYGYTF
TGTGCCAGCAGCACAGCTGGGCAGGGAAGACACTATGGCTACACCTTC
>.|TRBJ2-1|TRBD2|TRBV19
CATSGRNYNEQFF
TGTGCCACCTCCGGGAGGAACTACAATGAGCAGTTCTTC
>.|TRBJ1-5|.|TRBV18
CASSRQSNQPQHF
TGTGCCAGCTCACGACAGAGCAATCAGCCCCAGCATTTT
>.|TRBJ2-3|TRBD2|TRBV7-9
CAILRGTSGGDTQYF
TGTGCCATCCTAAGAGGAACTAGCGGTGGAGATACGCAGTATTTT
>.|TRBJ1-3|.|TRBV5-4
CASSLDPGNTIYF
TGTGCCAGCAGCTTGGATCCGGGAAACACCATATATTTT
>.|TRBJ2-1|TRBD2|TRBV3-1/TRBV3-2
CASSHSGGTEQFF
TGTGCCAGCAGCCATAGCGGGGGGACCGAGCAGTTCTTC
>.|TRBJ1-5|.|TRBV6-1
CASSEQGGQPQHF
TGTGCCAGCAGTGAACAGGGAGGCCAGCCCCAGCATTTT
>.|TRBJ1-5|.|TRBV6-5
CASSPRGAGVPQHF
TGTGCCAGTTCACCCCGGGGAGCGGGGGTGCCCCAGCATTTT
>few|TRBJ1-3|TRBD1|TRBV15
CATSRPGTAPIYF
TGTGCCACCAGCAGACCTGGGACAGCGCCCATATATTTT
>.|TRBJ2-1|TRBD2|TRBV27
CASGGGGLVSIFF
TGTGCCAGCGGGGGAGGGGGACTAGTGAGCATATTCTTC
>few|TRBJ2-7|TRBD1|TRBV9
CASSLRTGPYEQYF
TGTGCCAGCAGCCTCCGGACAGGACCCTACGAGCAGTACTTC
>.|TRBJ2-5|TRBD2|TRBV15
CATSRDLAGEETQYF
TGTGCCACCAGCAGAGATCTAGCGGGAGAAGAGACCCAGTACTTC
>.|TRBJ2-1|TRBD1|TRBV27
CASRALGTGPNEQFF
TGTGCCAGCAGAGCTCTCGGGACAGGGCCGAATGAGCAGTTCTTC
>.|TRBJ2-7|TRBD1|TRBV30
CAWSVGTAYEQYF
TGTGCCTGGAGTGTCGGGACAGCCTACGAGCAGTACTTC
>.|TRBJ2-1|TRBD1|TRBV9
CASSPRGGLMRDREGVEQFF
TGTGCCAGCAGCCCGAGGGGGGGACTCATGAGGGACAGGGAAGGGGTTGAGCAGTTCTTC
>.|TRBJ2-5|.|TRBV27
CASSSELEMKTQYF
TGTGCCAGCAGTTCCGAACTAGAGATGAAGACCCAGTACTTC
>once|TRBJ1-6|TRBD1|TRBV11-2
CASSLGTGNSPLHF
TGTGCCAGCAGCTTAGGGACAGGGAATTCACCCCTCCACTTT
>.|TRBJ1-2|TRBD1|TRBV6-5
CASRTGQGAYGYTF
TGTGCCAGCAGGACCGGACAGGGGGCTTATGGCTACACCTTC
>.|TRBJ2-1|TRBD2|TRBV9
CASSAQLAGGGSSGNEQFF
TGTGCCAGCAGCGCTCAACTAGCGGGAGGGGGGTCTTCGGGCAATGAGCAGTTCTTC
>.|TRBJ2-3|.|TRBV19
CATSPIRGMTDTQYF
TGTGCCACTTCACCCATCAGGGGAATGACAGATACGCAGTATTTT
>.|TRBJ2-2|.|TRBV28
CASSVVHTGELFF
TGTGCCAGCAGTGTCGTCCACACCGGGGAGCTGTTTTTT
>.|TRBJ2-5|.|TRBV6-5
CASSPRRVGETQYF
TGTGCCAGCAGCCCCCGGAGGGTGGGAGAGACCCAGTACTTC
>.|TRBJ1-5|.|TRBV6-5
CASSRSSAQPQHF
TGTGCCAGCAGCCGGAGTTCGGCTCAGCCCCAGCATTTT
>.|TRBJ2-5|.|TRBV6-5
CASTGALQETQYF
TGTGCCAGCACGGGAGCCTTACAAGAGACCCAGTACTTC
>few|TRBJ2-7|TRBD1|TRBV5-6
CASSLAGTGAHEQYF
TGTGCCAGCAGCTTGGCCGGGACAGGGGCCCACGAGCAGTACTTC
>.|TRBJ2-1|.|TRBV5-1
CASSLTVSYNEQFF
TGCGCCAGCAGCTTAACGGTCTCCTACAATGAGCAGTTCTTC
>.|TRBJ1-6|.|TRBV28
CASSPTGQGTAYNSPLHF
TGTGCCAGCAGCCCGACCGGTCAGGGTACGGCTTATAATTCACCCCTCCACTTT
>.|TRBJ2-6|TRBD1|TRBV7-8
CASSLGYLTGGKGANVLTF
TGTGCCAGCAGCTTAGGGTATCTGACAGGGGGAAAGGGGGCCAACGTCCTGACTTTC
>.|TRBJ1-3|.|TRBV9
CASSVDISGNTIYF
TGTGCCAGCAGCGTAGATATCTCTGGAAACACCATATATTTT
>.|TRBJ2-1|.|TRBV10-3
CAIRETGLGLHEQFF
TGTGCCATCAGGGAAACAGGGTTGGGTTTGCATGAGCAGTTCTTC
>.|TRBJ2-7|TRBD1|TRBV5-6
CASSRDRGFYEQYF
TGTGCCAGCAGCCGGGACAGGGGGTTCTACGAGCAGTACTTC
>.|TRBJ2-2|.|TRBV7-2
CASTLLGGRTGELFF
TGTGCCAGCACCCTCTTGGGGGGTCGGACCGGGGAGCTGTTTTTT
>.|TRBJ1-2|TRBD1|TRBV7-9
CATTDRAHF
TGTGCCACGACGGACAGGGCCCACTTC
>.|TRBJ2-7|TRBD1|TRBV10-3
CAISPPIQGGVGEQYF
TGTGCCATCAGTCCTCCAATACAGGGGGGAGTGGGGGAGCAGTACTTC
>.|TRBJ2-1|TRBD1|TRBV5-4
CASAIGPGQGINEQFF
TGTGCCAGCGCGATTGGGCCGGGACAGGGTATCAATGAGCAGTTCTTC
>once|TRBJ2-7|.|TRBV7-2
CASSERRDEQYF
TGTGCCAGCAGCGAAAGGAGGGACGAGCAGTACTTC
>.|TRBJ2-5|.|TRBV10-3
CAISPFKTNQETQYF
TGTGCCATCAGCCCTTTTAAAACTAACCAAGAGACCCAGTACTTC
>.|TRBJ2-6|TRBD2|TRBV6-2/TRBV6-3
CASSPRTSGDLNVLTF
TGTGCCAGCAGTCCAAGGACTAGCGGGGACCTCAACGTCCTGACTTTC
>few|TRBJ1-5|.|TRBV30
CAWSVWGDWPQHF
TGTGCCTGGAGTGTATGGGGAGATTGGCCCCAGCATTTT
>.|TRBJ1-1|.|TRBV19
CASSNTGKTEAFF
TGTGCCAGTAGCAATACCGGGAAGACTGAAGCTTTCTTT
>once|TRBJ2-2|TRBD2|TRBV27
CASSTLAAQPNTGELFF
TGTGCCAGCAGTACTCTAGCGGCACAACCTAACACCGGGGAGCTGTTTTTT
>.|TRBJ1-2|.|TRBV5-6
CASSFGFDGYTF
TGTGCCAGCAGCTTCGGGTTTGACGGCTACACCTTC